The T cell receptor (beta chain) described here comes from a study of cytomegalovirus exposure and HLA in healthy donors. General observations from the study: Productive rates of about 90% or about 30% were seen for most TCR beta V segments in an earlier analysis. Confirmation was obtained in vitro that three CMV-associated chains are specific for CMV antigens. Later on, an analysis tied roughly 17,000 TCR beta sequences to HLA alleles at 0.05 false discovery rate. Cytomegalovirus-associated status was assigned to approximately 160 TCR beta chains.

The germline V gene encodes CDR1 MNHEY and CDR2 SMNVEV (reference sequence). This CDR3 is 16 amino acids long. The junction had 11 bases not matched to a gene; V was cut back by 5 bases and J by 8 bases. This clone was observed a handful of times. Its antigen is unknown. PCR was performed using 60 Vbeta and 13 Jbeta primers. TCRdb's copy holds only in-frame clones and misses some; the assay was immunoSEQ multiplex PCR. The sample includes about 79,000 clones, 67% of them seen just once. This sequence joins TRBV27 and TRBJ2-1; 11 bases align to TRBD2. The sequenced material came from PBMCs. This receptor was taken from a woman aged 50 to 60 in good health and CMV-seropositive. Here the CDR3 reads CASSPPDSGGADEQFF. The DNA for the CDR3 is TGTGCCAGCAGTCCCCCGGATAGCGGGGGGGCAGATGAGCAGTTCTTC.